This TCR beta chain was observed in a study of blood T cell repertoires in COVID-19. Study context: Sources were T cells, B-cell-depleted T cells, or PBMCs; the material itself was cDNA or gDNA.

CDR3 length: 13 residues. Trimming removed 7 bases from V and 9 bases from J, with 13 bases in between. Original data processing: Estimation of nucleated cell counts relied on the amplification of reference gene primers. Using immunoSEQ multiplex PCR, the repertoire was profiled, and TCRdb retains in-frame clones only, with some absent. D and trimming come from the DNA, and the V and J calls and clone size come from that table. This table has 300,000 to 350,000 clones, 87% appearing once. This rearrangement joins TRBV12-3 or TRBV12-4 to TRBJ1-6; TRBD1 might be the D (6 bases). This TCR came from a man younger than 35 with active or convalescent COVID-19. Sequencing input: peripheral blood. In DNA form, the CDR3 reads TGTGCCAGCAAGGGGGACGGCAGTTCACCCCTCCACTTT. It translates to CASKGDGSSPLHF.